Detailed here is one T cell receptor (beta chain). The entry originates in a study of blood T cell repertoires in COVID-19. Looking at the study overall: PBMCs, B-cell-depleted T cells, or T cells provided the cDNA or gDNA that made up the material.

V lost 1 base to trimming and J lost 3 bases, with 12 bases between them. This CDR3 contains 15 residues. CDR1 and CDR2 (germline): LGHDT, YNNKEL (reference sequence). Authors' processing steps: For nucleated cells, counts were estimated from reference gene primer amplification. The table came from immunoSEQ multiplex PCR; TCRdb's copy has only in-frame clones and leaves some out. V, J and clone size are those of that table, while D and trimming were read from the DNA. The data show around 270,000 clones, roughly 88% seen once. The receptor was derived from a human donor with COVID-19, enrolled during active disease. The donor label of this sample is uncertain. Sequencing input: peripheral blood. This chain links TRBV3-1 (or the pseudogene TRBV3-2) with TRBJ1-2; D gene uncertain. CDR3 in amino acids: CASSQGEGRDYGYTF. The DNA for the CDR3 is TGTGCCAGCAGCCAAGGGGAGGGCCGCGACTATGGCTACACCTTC.